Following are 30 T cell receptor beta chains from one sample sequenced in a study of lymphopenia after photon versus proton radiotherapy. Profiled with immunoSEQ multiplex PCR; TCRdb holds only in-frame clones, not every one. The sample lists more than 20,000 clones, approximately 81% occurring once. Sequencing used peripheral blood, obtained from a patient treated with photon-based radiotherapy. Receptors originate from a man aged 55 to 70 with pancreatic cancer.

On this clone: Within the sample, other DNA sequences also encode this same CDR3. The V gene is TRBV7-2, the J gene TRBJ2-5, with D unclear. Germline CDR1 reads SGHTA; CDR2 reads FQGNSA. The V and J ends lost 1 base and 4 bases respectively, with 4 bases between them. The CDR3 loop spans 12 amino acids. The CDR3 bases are TGTGCCAGCAGCTTAGTCAGAGAGACCCAGTACTTC. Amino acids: CASSLVRETQYF. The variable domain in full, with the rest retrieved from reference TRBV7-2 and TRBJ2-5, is GAGVSQSPSNKVTEKGKDVELRCDPISGHTALYWYRQSLGQGLEFLIYFQGNSAPDKSGLPSDRFSAERTGGSVSTLTIQRTQQEDSAVYLCASSLVRETQYFGPGTRLLVL.

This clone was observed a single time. In DNA, the CDR3 is TGTGCCAGCAGTCGAGGTAGCGGGGGCTCCTACAATGAGCAGTTCTTC. Amino acid sequence: CASSRGSGGSYNEQFF. This chain connects TRBV2 to TRBJ2-1; 9 bases line up with TRBD2. This CDR3 has 16 residues. Germline lookup yields CDR1 SNHLY and CDR2 FYNNEI. Trimming at V came to 5 bases and at J to 0 bases, leaving 5 bases not matched to a gene.

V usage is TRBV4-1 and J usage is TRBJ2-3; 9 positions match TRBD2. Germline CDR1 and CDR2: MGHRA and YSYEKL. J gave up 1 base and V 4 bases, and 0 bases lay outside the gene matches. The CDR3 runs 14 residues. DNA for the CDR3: TGCGCCAGCAGCCGGACTAGCGGCACAGATACGCAGTATTTT. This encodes CASSRTSGTDTQYF.

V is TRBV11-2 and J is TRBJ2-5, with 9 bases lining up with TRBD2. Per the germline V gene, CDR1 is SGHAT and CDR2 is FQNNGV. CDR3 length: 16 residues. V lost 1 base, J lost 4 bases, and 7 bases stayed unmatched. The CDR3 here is CASSLAYSGGPETQYF. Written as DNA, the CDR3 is TGTGCCAGCAGCTTAGCATACAGCGGGGGGCCAGAGACCCAGTACTTC.

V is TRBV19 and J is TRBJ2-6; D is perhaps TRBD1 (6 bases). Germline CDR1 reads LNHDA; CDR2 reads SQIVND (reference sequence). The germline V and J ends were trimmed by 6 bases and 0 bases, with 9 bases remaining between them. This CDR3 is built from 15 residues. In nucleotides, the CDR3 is TGTGCCAGTAGGACAGGCAGCTCTGGGGCCAACGTCCTGACTTTC. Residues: CASRTGSSGANVLTF.

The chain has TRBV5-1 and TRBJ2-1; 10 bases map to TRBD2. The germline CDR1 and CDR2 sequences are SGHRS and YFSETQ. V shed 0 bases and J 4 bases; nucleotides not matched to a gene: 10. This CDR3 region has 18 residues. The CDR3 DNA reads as TGCGCCAGCAGCTTGGCTAGGCTAGCGGGGGATAAATACAATGAGCAGTTCTTC. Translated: CASSLARLAGDKYNEQFF.

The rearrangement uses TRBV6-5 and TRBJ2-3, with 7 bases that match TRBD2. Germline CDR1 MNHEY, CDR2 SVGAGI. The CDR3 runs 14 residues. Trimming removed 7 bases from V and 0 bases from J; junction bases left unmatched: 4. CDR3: CASIPAGSTDTQYF. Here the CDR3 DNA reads TGTGCCAGCATCCCAGCGGGGAGCACAGATACGCAGTATTTT.

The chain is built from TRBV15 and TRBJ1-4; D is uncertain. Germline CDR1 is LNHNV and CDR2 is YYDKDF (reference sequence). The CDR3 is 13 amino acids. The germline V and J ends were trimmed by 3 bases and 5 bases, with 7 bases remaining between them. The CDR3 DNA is TGTGCCACCAGCAGGGACGGGAATGAAAAACTGTTTTTT. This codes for CATSRDGNEKLFF.

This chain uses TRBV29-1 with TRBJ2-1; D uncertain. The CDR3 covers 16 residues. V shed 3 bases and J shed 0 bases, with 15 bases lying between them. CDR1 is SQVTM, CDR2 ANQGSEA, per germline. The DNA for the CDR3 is TGCAGCGTTGATTTTACGTGGTCAAGCTCCTACAATGAGCAGTTCTTC. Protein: CSVDFTWSSSYNEQFF.

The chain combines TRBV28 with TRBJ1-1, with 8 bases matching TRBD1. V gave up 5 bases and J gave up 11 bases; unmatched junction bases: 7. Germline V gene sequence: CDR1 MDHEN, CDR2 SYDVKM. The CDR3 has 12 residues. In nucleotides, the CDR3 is TGTGCCAGCAGTCTCGGACAGGGAACGGCTTTCTTT. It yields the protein CASSLGQGTAFF. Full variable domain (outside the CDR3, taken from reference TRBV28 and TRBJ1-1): DVKVTQSSRYLVKRTGEKVFLECVQDMDHENMFWYRQDPGLGLRLIYFSYDVKMKEKGDIPEGYSVSREKKERFSLILESASTNQTSMYLCASSLGQGTAFFGQGTRLTVV.

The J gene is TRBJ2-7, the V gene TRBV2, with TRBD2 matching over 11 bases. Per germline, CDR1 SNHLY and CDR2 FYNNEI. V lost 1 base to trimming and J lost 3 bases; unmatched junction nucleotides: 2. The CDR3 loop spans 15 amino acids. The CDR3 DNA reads TGTGCCAGCAGTGAAGGTAGCGGGGGGGGCTACGAGCAGTACTTC. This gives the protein CASSEGSGGGYEQYF.

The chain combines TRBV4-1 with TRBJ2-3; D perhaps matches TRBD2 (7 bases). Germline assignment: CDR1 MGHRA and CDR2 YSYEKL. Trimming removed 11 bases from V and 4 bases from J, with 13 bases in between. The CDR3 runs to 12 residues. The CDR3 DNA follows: TGCGCCCGCCGAGGGGGGGCAGATACGCAGTATTTT. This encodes CARRGGADTQYF.

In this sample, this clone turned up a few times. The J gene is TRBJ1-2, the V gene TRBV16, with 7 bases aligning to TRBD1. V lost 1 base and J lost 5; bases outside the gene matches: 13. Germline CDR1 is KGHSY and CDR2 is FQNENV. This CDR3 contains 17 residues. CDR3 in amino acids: CASSQFVTGDLIYGYTF. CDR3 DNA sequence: TGTGCCAGCAGCCAATTCGTAACAGGGGACTTGATTTATGGCTACACCTTC.

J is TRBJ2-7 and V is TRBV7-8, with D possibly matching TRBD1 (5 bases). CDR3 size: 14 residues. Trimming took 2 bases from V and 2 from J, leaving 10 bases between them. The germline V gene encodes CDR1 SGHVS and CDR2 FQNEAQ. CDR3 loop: CASSLRGPTYEQYF. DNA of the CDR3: TGTGCCAGCAGCTTAAGGGGCCCGACCTACGAGCAGTACTTC.

In nucleotides, the CDR3 is TGTCCGGAGGACAGGGGACAAGAGACCCAGTACTTC. As protein: CPEDRGQETQYF. The genes are TRBV5-6 and TRBJ2-5, with 9 positions matching TRBD1. The CDR3 loop spans 12 amino acids. Germline loops: CDR1 SGHDT, CDR2 YYEEEE.

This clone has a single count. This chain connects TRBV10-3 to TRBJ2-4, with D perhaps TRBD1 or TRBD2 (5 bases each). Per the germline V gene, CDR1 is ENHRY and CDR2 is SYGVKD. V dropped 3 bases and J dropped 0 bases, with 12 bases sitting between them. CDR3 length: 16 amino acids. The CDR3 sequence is CAISDWDGLAKNIQYF. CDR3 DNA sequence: TGTGCCATCAGTGATTGGGACGGACTAGCCAAAAACATTCAGTACTTC.

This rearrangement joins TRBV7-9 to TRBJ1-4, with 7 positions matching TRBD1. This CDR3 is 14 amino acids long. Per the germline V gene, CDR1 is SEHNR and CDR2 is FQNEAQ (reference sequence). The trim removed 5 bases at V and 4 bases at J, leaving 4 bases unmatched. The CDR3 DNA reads TGTGCCAGCAGCCCGGGACAGAGTAATGAAAAACTGTTTTTT. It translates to CASSPGQSNEKLFF.

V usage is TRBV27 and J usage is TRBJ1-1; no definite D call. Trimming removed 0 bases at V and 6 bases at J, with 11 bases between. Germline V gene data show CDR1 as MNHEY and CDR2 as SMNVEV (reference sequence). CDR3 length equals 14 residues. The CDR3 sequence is CASSLSAGRSEAFF. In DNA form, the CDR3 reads TGTGCCAGCAGTTTATCGGCAGGCCGCTCTGAAGCTTTCTTT.

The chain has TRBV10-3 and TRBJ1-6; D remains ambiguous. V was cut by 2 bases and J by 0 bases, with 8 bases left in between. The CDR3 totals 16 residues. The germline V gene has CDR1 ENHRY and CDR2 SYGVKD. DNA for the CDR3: TGTGCCATCAGTGAGAAGGTGGGCTCCTATAATTCACCCCTCCACTTT. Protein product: CAISEKVGSYNSPLHF.

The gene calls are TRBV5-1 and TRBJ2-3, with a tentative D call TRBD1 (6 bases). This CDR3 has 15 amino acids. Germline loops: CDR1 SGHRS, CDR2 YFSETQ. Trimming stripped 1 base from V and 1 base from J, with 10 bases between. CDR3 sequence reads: CASSLTGPRTDTQYF. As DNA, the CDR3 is TGCGCCAGCAGCTTGACAGGGCCACGCACAGATACGCAGTATTTT.

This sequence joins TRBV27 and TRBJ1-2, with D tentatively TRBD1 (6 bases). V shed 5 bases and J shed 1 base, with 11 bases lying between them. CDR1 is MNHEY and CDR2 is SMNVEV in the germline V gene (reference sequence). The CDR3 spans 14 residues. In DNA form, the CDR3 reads TGTGCCAGCAGTCCATACAGGGATAACTATGGCTACACCTTC. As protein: CASSPYRDNYGYTF.

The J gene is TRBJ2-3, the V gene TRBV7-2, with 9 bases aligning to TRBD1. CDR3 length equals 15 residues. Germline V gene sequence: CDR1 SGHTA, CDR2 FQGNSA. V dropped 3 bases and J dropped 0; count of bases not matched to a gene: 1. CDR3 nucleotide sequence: TGTGCCAGCAGCTTTGACAGGGGGAGCACAGATACGCAGTATTTT. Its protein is CASSFDRGSTDTQYF.

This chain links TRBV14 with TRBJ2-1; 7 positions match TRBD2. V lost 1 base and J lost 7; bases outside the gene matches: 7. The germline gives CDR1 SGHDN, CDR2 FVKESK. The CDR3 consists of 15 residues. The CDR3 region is CASSQAGGGWNEQFF. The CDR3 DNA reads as TGTGCCAGCAGCCAAGCGGGGGGAGGGTGGAATGAGCAGTTCTTC. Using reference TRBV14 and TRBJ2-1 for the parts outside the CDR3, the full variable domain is EAGVTQFPSHSVIEKGQTVTLRCDPISGHDNLYWYRRVMGKEIKFLLHFVKESKQDESGMPNNRFLAERTGGTYSTLKVQPAELEDSGVYFCASSQAGGGWNEQFFGPGTRLTVL.

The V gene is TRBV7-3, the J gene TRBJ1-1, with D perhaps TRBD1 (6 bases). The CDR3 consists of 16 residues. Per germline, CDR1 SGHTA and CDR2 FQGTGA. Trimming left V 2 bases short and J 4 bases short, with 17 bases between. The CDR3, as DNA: TGTGCCAGCAGCTTAGGGGGGGCCTCTAGAGGCACTGAAGCTTTCTTT. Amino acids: CASSLGGASRGTEAFF.

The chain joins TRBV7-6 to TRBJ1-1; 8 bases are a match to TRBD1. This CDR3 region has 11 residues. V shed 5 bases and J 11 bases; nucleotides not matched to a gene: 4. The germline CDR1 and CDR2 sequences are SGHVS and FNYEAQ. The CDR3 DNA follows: TGTGCCAGCAGCACAGGGGGAACCGCTTTCTTT. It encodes CASSTGGTAFF.

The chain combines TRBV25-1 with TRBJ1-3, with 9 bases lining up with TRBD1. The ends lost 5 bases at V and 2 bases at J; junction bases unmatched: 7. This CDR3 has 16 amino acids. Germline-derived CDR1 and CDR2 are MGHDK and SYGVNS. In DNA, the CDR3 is TGTGCCAGCAGTCTATCCGGGACAGGGACTGGAAACACCATATATTTT. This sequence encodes CASSLSGTGTGNTIYF.

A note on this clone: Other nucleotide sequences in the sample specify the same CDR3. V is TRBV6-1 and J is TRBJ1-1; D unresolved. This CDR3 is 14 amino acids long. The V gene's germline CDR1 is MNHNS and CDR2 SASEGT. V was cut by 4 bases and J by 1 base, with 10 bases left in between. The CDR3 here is CASSAGYSNTEAFF. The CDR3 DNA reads TGTGCCAGCAGTGCGGGGTATTCGAACACTGAAGCTTTCTTT.

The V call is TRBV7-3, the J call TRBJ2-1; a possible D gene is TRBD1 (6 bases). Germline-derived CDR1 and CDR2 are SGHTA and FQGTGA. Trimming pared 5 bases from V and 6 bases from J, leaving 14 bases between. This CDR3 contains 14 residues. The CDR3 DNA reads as TGTGCCAGCAGCGTACTGGGGACACTCAATGAGCAGTTCTTC. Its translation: CASSVLGTLNEQFF.

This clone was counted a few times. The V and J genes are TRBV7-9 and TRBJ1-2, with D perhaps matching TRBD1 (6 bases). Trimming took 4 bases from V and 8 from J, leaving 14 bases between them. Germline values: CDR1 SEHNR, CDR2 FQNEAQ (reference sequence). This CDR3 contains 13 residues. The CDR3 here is CASSSNRELGYTF. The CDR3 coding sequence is TGTGCCAGCAGCTCCAACAGGGAACTCGGCTACACCTTC. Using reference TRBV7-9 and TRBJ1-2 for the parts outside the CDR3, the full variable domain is DTGVSQNPRHKITKRGQNVTFRCDPISEHNRLYWYRQTLGQGPEFLTYFQNEAQLEKSRLLSDRFSAERPKGSFSTLEIQRTEQGDSAMYLCASSSNRELGYTFGSGTRLTVV.

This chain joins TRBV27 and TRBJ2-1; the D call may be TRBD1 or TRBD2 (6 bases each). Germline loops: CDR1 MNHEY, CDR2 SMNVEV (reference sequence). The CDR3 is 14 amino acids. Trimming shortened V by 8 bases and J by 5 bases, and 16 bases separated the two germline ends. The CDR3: CASRRGGSHNEQFF. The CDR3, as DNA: TGTGCCAGCCGCCGAGGGGGGTCCCACAATGAGCAGTTCTTC.